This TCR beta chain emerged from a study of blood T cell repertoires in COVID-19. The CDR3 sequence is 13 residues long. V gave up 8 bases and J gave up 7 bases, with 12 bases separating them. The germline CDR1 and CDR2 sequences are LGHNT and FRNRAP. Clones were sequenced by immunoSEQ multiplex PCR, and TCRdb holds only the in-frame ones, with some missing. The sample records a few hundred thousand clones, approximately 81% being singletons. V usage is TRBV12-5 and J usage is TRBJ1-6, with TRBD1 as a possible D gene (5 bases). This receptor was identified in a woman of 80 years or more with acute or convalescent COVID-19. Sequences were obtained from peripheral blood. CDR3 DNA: TGTGCTAGTCGAAACTCAGGGAATTCACCCCTCCACTTT. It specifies CASRNSGNSPLHF.